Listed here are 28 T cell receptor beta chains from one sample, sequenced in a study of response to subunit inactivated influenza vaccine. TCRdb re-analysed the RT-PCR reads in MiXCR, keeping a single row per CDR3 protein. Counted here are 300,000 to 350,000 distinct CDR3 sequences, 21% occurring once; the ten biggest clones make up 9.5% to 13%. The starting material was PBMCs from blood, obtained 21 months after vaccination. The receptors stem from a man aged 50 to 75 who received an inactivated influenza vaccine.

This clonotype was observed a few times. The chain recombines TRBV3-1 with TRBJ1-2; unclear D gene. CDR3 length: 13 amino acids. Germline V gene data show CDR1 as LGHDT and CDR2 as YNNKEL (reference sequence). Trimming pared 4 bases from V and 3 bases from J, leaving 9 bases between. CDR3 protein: CASSPRRDYGYTF. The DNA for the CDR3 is TGTGCCAGCAGCCCCAGGAGGGACTATGGCTACACCTTC.

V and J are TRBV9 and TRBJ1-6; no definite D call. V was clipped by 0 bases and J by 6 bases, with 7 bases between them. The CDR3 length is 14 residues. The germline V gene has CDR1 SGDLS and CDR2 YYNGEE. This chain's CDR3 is CASSVELINSPLHF. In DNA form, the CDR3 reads TGTGCCAGCAGCGTAGAACTTATTAATTCACCCCTCCACTTT.

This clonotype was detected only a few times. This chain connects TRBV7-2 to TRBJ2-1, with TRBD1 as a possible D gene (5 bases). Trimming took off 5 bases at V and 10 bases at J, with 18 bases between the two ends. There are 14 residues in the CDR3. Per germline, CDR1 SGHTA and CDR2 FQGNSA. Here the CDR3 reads CASSPLTTWGEQFF. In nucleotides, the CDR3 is TGTGCCAGCAGCCCGTTAACGACCTGGGGCGAGCAGTTCTTC.

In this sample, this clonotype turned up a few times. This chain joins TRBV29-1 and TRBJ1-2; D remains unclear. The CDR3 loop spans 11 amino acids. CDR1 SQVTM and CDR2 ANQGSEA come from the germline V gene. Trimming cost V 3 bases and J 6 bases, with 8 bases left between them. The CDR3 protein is CSVEREDGYTF. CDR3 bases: TGCAGCGTTGAGAGGGAAGATGGCTACACCTTC.

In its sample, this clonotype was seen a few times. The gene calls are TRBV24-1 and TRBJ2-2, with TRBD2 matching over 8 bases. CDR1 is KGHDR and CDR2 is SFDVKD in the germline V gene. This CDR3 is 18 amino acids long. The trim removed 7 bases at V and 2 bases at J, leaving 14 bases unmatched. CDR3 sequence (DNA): TGTGCCACCAGCTCCCGGGCGGGACTAGGGTCAAACACCGGGGAGCTGTTTTTT. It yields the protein CATSSRAGLGSNTGELFF.

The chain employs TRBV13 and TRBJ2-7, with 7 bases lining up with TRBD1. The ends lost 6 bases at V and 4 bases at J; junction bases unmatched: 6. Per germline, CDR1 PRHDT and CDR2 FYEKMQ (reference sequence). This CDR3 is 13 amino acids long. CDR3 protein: CASRAAGGYEQYF. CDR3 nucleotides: TGTGCCAGCAGGGCGGCAGGGGGATACGAGCAGTACTTC.

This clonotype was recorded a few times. The CDR3 sequence: CASSPHIGTAYNEQFF. CDR3 DNA sequence: TGCGCCAGCAGCCCCCACATCGGGACAGCCTACAATGAGCAGTTCTTC. V usage is TRBV5-1 and J usage is TRBJ2-1, with 7 bases identical to TRBD1. There are 16 residues in the CDR3. Germline V CDR1 and CDR2: SGHRS, YFSETQ. Trimming at V came to 4 bases and at J to 2 bases, leaving 9 bases not matched to a gene.

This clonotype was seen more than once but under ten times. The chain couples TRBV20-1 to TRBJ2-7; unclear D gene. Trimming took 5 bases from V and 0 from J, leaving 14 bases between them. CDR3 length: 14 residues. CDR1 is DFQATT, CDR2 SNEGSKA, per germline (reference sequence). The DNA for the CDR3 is TGCAGTGCTCACAATAGGGCAAGCTCCTACGAGCAGTACTTC. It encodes CSAHNRASSYEQYF.

CDR3 in DNA: TGTGCCAGCAGTTTGGGAGGTGGGAGGGCTGTGAATGCTTTCTTT. Its protein product is CASSLGGGRAVNAFF. J is TRBJ1-1 and V is TRBV28, with D uncertain. V lost 3 bases, J lost 11 bases, and 22 bases lay in between. Looked up from germline, CDR1 is MDHEN and CDR2 is SYDVKM. The CDR3 spans 15 residues.

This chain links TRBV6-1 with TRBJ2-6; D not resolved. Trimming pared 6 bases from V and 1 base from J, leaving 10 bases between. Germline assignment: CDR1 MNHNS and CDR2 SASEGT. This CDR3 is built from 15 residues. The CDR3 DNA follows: TGTGCCAGCAGCTCGACCGCTTCTGGGGCCAACGTCCTGACTTTC. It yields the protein CASSSTASGANVLTF.

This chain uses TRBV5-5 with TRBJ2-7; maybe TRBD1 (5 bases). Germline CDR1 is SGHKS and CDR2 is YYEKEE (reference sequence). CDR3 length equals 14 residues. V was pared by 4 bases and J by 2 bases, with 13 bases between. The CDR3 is CASSTTPGTYEQYF. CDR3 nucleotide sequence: TGTGCCAGCAGCACCACCCCAGGGACCTACGAGCAGTACTTC.

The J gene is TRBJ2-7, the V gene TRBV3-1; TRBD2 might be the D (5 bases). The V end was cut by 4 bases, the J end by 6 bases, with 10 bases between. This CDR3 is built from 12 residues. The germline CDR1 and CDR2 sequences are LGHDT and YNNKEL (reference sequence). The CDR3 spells CASSPGFGEQYF. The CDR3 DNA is TGTGCCAGCAGCCCGGGATTTGGCGAGCAGTACTTC.

The CDR3 is CASSHSPLFWQGVWNTEAFF. For the CDR3, the DNA is TGTGCCAGCAGTCATTCCCCCCTCTTCTGGCAGGGGGTATGGAACACTGAAGCTTTCTTT. The chain recombines TRBV12-3 or TRBV12-4 with TRBJ1-1; 7 nucleotides line up with TRBD1. The V segment lost 5 bases and the J segment 1 base; nucleotides outside the gene matches: 22. The length of the CDR3 is 20 residues.

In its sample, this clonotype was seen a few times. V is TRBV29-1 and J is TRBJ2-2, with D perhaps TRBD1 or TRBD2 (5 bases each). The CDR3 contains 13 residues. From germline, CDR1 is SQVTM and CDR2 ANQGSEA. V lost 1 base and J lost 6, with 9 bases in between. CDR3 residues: CSVEVPGPGELFF. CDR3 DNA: TGCAGCGTTGAAGTTCCGGGGCCCGGGGAGCTGTTTTTT.

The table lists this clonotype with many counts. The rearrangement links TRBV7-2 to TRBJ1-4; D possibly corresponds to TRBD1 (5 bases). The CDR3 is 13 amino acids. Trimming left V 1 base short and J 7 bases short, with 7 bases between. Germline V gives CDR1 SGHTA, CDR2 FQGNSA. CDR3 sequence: CASSLVGGEKLFF. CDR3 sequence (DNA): TGTGCCAGCAGCTTAGTTGGGGGTGAAAAACTGTTTTTT.

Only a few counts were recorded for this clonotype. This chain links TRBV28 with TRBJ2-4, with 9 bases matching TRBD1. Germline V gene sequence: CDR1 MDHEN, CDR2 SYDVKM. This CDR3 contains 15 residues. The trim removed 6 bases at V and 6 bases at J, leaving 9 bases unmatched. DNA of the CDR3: TGTGCCAGCAGCCAAACCGACAGGGGGGGAAACATTCAGTACTTC. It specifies CASSQTDRGGNIQYF.

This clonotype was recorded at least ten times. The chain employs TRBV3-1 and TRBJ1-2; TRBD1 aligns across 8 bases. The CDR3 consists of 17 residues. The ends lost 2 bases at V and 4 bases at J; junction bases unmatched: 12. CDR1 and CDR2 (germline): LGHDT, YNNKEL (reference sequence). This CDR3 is CASSQRGTGQGIYGYTF. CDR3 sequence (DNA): TGTGCCAGCAGCCAAAGAGGGACAGGCCAGGGAATCTATGGCTACACCTTC.

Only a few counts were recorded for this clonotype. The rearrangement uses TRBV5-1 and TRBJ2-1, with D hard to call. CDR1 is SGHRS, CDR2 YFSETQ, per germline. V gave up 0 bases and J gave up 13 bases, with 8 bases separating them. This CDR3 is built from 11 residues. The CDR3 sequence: CASSLGRTQFF. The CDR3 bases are TGCGCCAGCAGCTTGGGTCGGACCCAGTTCTTC.

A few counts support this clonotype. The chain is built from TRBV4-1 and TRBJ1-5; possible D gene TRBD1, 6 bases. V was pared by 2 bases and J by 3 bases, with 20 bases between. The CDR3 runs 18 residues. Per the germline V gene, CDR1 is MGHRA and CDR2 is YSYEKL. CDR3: CASSQRRTDLHLNQPQHF. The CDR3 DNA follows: TGCGCCAGCAGCCAACGAAGGACAGATCTTCACCTCAATCAGCCCCAGCATTTT.

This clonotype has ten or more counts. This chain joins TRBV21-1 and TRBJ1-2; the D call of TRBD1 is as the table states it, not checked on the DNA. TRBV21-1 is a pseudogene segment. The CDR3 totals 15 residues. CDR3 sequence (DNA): TGTGCCAGCAGCACTCGAACAGGGGTGGCGTGTGGCTACACCTTC. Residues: CASSTRTGVACGYTF.

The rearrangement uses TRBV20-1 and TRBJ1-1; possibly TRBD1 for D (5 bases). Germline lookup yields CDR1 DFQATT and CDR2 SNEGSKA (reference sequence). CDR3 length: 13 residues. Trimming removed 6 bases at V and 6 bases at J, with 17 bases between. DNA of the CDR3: TGCAGTGCCCTCGACCAGGGCCGGGCTGAAGCTTTCTTT. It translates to CSALDQGRAEAFF.

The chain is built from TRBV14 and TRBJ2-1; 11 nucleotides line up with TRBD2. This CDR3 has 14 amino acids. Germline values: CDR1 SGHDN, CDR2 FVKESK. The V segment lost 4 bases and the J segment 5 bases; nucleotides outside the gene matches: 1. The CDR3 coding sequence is TGTGCCAGCAGCCGACTAGCGGGGAACAATGAGCAGTTCTTC. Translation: CASSRLAGNNEQFF.

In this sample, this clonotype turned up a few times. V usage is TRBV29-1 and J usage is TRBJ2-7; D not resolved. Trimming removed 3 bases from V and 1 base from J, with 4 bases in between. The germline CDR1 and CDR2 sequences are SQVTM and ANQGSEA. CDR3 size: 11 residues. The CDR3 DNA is TGCAGCGTTGAGTGGTCCTACGAGCAGTACTTC. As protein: CSVEWSYEQYF.

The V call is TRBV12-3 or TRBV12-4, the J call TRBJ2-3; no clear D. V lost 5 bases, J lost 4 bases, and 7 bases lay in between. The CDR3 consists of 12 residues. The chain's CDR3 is CASSDPPDTQYF. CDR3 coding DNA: TGTGCCAGCAGTGACCCACCAGATACGCAGTATTTT.

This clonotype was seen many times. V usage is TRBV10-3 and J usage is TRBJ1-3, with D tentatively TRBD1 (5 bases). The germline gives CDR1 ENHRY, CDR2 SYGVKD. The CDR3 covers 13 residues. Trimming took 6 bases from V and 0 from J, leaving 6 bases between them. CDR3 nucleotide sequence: TGTGCCATCAGGGACAACTCTGGAAACACCATATATTTT. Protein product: CAIRDNSGNTIYF.

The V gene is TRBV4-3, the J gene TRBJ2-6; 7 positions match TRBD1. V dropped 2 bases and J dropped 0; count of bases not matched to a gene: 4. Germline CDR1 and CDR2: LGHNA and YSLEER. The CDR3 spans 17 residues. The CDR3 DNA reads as TGCGCCAGCAGCCAATACAGGGGATTCTCTGGGGCCAACGTCCTGACTTTC. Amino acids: CASSQYRGFSGANVLTF.

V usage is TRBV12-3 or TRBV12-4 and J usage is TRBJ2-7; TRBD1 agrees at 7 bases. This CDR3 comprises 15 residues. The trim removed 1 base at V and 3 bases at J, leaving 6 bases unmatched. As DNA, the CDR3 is TGTGCCAGCAGTTTAGGCTTGGGACAGCACTACGAGCAGTACTTC. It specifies CASSLGLGQHYEQYF.

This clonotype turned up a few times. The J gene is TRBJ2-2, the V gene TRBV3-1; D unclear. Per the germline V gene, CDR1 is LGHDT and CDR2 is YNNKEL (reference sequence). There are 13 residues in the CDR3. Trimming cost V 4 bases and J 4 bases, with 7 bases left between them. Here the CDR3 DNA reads TGTGCCAGCAGCCGTATGTTCACCGGGGAGCTGTTTTTT. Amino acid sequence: CASSRMFTGELFF.